The rows below give T cell receptor beta chains drawn from one sample of a study of blood T cell repertoires in COVID-19. Method: immunoSEQ multiplex PCR; TCRdb's copy keeps in-frame clones and lacks some. The sample lists some 150,000 clones, around 81% occurring once. Sequenced sample: peripheral blood. These receptors were taken from a man aged 60 to 69 with active or convalescent COVID-19. Each CDR3 is given with its conserved first and last residue. The order of the fields is clone size, V gene, D gene, J gene, CDR3 DNA, CDR3 protein. The D gene is left open where the match is weak. Expanded clones are given a class, and other clones once, few, many or no size at all.

-	TRBV30	-	TRBJ2-6	TGTGCCTGGAGTGTACGCGTGGGGCCGACCTCTGGGGCCAACGTCCTGACTTTC	CAWSVRVGPTSGANVLTF
many	TRBV4-2	-	TRBJ2-7	TGTGCCAGCAGCCAAGAACGGGGGTTCTACGAGCAGTACTTC	CASSQERGFYEQYF
-	TRBV6-4	TRBD1	TRBJ2-6	TGTGCCAGCACCCCTGAAGGGGGCATAAGTGGGGCCAACGTCCTGACTTTC	CASTPEGGISGANVLTF
-	TRBV4-3	TRBD2	TRBJ2-1	TGCGCCAGCAGCCAAGATTATAATAGCGGGAGAGGGGGGGAGCAGTTCTTC	CASSQDYNSGRGGEQFF
once	TRBV9	-	TRBJ2-2	TGTGCCAGCAGCAAAGCCCCTAGTGGAGGCACCGGGGAGCTGTTTTTT	CASSKAPSGGTGELFF
once	TRBV19	-	TRBJ2-7	TGTGCCAGCCGGGAGACGAATGGCTACGAGCAGTACTTC	CASRETNGYEQYF
-	TRBV7-2	-	TRBJ1-4	TGTGCCAGCAGCTTGGGCTTAGCGAGCAGAGAAAAACTGTTTTTT	CASSLGLASREKLFF
-	TRBV11-2	-	TRBJ2-2	TGTGCCAGCAGCTCCGGGGAGTGGGATGCGAACACCGGGGAGCTGTTTTTT	CASSSGEWDANTGELFF
-	TRBV5-1	-	TRBJ1-4	TGCGCCAGCAGCTTGCCCGGGGTTAATGAAAAACTGTTTTTT	CASSLPGVNEKLFF
-	TRBV2	-	TRBJ1-4	TGTGCCAGCAACACAGCAACTAATGAAAAACTGTTTTTT	CASNTATNEKLFF
-	TRBV2	-	TRBJ2-3	TGTGCCAGCACTGACAGCGGTATCACAGATACGCAGTATTTT	CASTDSGITDTQYF
-	TRBV18	-	TRBJ1-4	TGTGCCAGCTCACGGGGGGGCTCGGGTGAAAAACTGTTTTTT	CASSRGGSGEKLFF
-	TRBV27	TRBD1	TRBJ2-7	TGTGCCAGCAGTCCTCCGGGACAGCCCTACGAGCAGTACTTC	CASSPPGQPYEQYF
-	TRBV5-1	-	TRBJ2-1	TGCGCCAGCACGGGGGACCCCTACAATGAGCAGTTCTTC	CASTGDPYNEQFF
-	TRBV19	-	TRBJ2-1	TGTGCCAGTAGCAACAGCCTCAAATCCTACAATGAGCAGTTCTTC	CASSNSLKSYNEQFF
-	TRBV7-3	TRBD2	TRBJ2-3	TGTGCCAGCAGCATACTAGCGGGAGATGATACGCAGTATTTT	CASSILAGDDTQYF
-	TRBV24-1	-	TRBJ1-2	TGTGCCACCAGTGACTCCATGGCGGATGGCTACACCTTC	CATSDSMADGYTF
-	TRBV29-1	TRBD1	TRBJ1-2	TGCAGCGTGGCCAAGGGGGCGCTTGGCTACACCTTC	CSVAKGALGYTF
-	TRBV18	-	TRBJ2-5	TGTGCCAGCTCACCACCGACTAGTAGAGAGACCCAGTACTTC	CASSPPTSRETQYF
-	TRBV2	TRBD1	TRBJ1-2	TGTGCCAGCAGGGCCAGGACAGGGAATGGCTACACCTTC	CASRARTGNGYTF
few	TRBV4-2	TRBD2	TRBJ2-1	TGTGCCAGCAGCCAATCGGAAATAGCGGGAGAGTACAATGAGCAGTTCTTC	CASSQSEIAGEYNEQFF
-	TRBV7-2	-	TRBJ1-1	TGTGCCAGCAGCTTAGCCGGGTCTGCTGAAGCTTTCTTT	CASSLAGSAEAFF
-	TRBV7-3	-	TRBJ2-1	TGTGCCAGCAGCTCCCTCGGGGCGGGACCTTACAATGAGCAGTTCTTC	CASSSLGAGPYNEQFF
few	TRBV12-3/TRBV12-4	-	TRBJ1-1	TGTGCCAGCAGTCAGGGTCCAAACACTGAAGCTTTCTTT	CASSQGPNTEAFF
-	TRBV11-2	TRBD1	TRBJ1-2	TGTGCCAGCAGCCCCGGACAGGGTTATGGCTACACCTTC	CASSPGQGYGYTF
-	TRBV3-1/TRBV3-2	-	TRBJ2-1	TGTGCCAGCAGCCACAACCCTAGGGGAGGTGAGCAGTTCTTC	CASSHNPRGGEQFF
-	TRBV7-3	TRBD2	TRBJ2-1	TGTGCCAGCAGCTCAAGACTAGCGGGAGGCAATGAGCAGTTCTTC	CASSSRLAGGNEQFF
-	TRBV19	TRBD1	TRBJ2-3	TGTGCCAGTGCACCGGGACAGGGGTACACAGATACGCAGTATTTT	CASAPGQGYTDTQYF
few	TRBV19	-	TRBJ2-7	TGTGCCAGTAGTATCGGGACTGACTCCTACGAGCAGTACTTC	CASSIGTDSYEQYF
-	TRBV6-5	TRBD1	TRBJ2-7	TGTGCCAGCAGTTACTCCGGGACAGGGATCGACGAGCAGTACTTC	CASSYSGTGIDEQYF
-	TRBV28	TRBD1	TRBJ1-2	TGTGCCAGCAGTTCCCCCGGGACAGGGTCGGGCGGCTACACCTTC	CASSSPGTGSGGYTF
few	TRBV29-1	-	TRBJ1-1	TGCAGCCATCTTTCGGGACTCATGAACACTGAAGCTTTCTTT	CSHLSGLMNTEAFF
once	TRBV19	TRBD1	TRBJ2-3	TGTGCCAGTAGTACACAGGGGGTCACGACAGATACGCAGTATTTT	CASSTQGVTTDTQYF
-	TRBV19	-	TRBJ1-1	TGTGCCAGTAGTATTTCGACAGGCCCCCGAGGGACTGAAGCTTTCTTT	CASSISTGPRGTEAFF
-	TRBV7-9	TRBD1	TRBJ1-3	TGTGCCAGCAGCTTAATGGGACAGGGAGGAAACACCATATATTTT	CASSLMGQGGNTIYF
-	TRBV10-3	-	TRBJ1-4	TGTGCCATCAGTGAGGAGCGGGAAAAACTGTTTTTT	CAISEEREKLFF
-	TRBV11-2	TRBD1	TRBJ1-1	TGTGCCAGCAGCTGGGACAGGGGAGGTGAAGCTTTCTTT	CASSWDRGGEAFF
-	TRBV4-3	TRBD1	TRBJ2-1	TGCGCCAGCAGCCAAGCGGCAGGGGGCTGGTATGAGCAGTTCTTC	CASSQAAGGWYEQFF
-	TRBV5-6	TRBD1	TRBJ1-2	TGTGCCAGCAGCCTAACAACAGGGGGCTATGGCTACACCTTC	CASSLTTGGYGYTF
-	TRBV29-1	TRBD2	TRBJ2-3	TGCAGCGTTGGAGGACTAGCGGGATTTGTCACAGATACGCAGTATTTT	CSVGGLAGFVTDTQYF
-	TRBV29-1	-	TRBJ2-7	TGCAGCGCCGGGACTCAAGTCAGCTACGAGCAGTACTTC	CSAGTQVSYEQYF
-	TRBV18	-	TRBJ2-6	TGTGCCAGCTCACCCCGAGGGAACTCTGGGGCCAACGTCCTGACTTTC	CASSPRGNSGANVLTF
-	TRBV19	-	TRBJ2-1	TGTGCCAGCGGTGACAATGAGCAGTTCTTC	CASGDNEQFF
-	TRBV12-3/TRBV12-4	-	TRBJ1-2	TGTGCCAGCAGTCTCGGATGGGAGTCCGGCTACACCTTC	CASSLGWESGYTF
once	TRBV5-1	TRBD2	TRBJ2-5	TGCGCCAGCAGCTCCCAGGGACTAGCGGCGGAGACCCAGTACTTC	CASSSQGLAAETQYF
-	TRBV5-1	-	TRBJ2-3	TGCGCCAGCAGCACCATAGCGCCTCGCACAGATACGCAGTATTTT	CASSTIAPRTDTQYF
-	TRBV2	-	TRBJ2-3	TGTGCCAGCAGCTCCGAAGGAAGGGGGGGCCCTAATACGCAGTATTTT	CASSSEGRGGPNTQYF
many	TRBV3-1/TRBV3-2	-	TRBJ1-5	TGTGCCAGCAGCCCCGACAGTTCGGGCAATCAGCCCCAGCATTTT	CASSPDSSGNQPQHF
-	TRBV18	TRBD1	TRBJ1-2	TGTGCCAGCTCACCGTCGGACAGGGGAGAGTACTATGGCTACACCTTC	CASSPSDRGEYYGYTF
-	TRBV20-1	-	TRBJ2-7	TGCAGTGCTAGTCTGCAGGGGCCCTTCTACGAGCAGTACTTC	CSASLQGPFYEQYF